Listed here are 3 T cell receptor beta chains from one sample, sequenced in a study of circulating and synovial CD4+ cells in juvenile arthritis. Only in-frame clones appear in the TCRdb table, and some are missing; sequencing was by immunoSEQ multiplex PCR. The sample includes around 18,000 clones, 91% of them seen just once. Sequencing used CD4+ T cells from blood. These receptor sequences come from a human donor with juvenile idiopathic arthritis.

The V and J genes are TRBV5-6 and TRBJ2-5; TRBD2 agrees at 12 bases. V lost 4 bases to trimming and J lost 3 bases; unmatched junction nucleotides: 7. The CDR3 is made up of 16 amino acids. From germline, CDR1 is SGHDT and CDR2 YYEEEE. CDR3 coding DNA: TGTGCCAGCAGCCGGGTCACTAGCGGGAGGAAAGAGACCCAGTACTTC. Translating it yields CASSRVTSGRKETQYF. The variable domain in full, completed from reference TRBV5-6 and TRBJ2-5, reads DAGVTQSPTHLIKTRGQQVTLRCSPKSGHDTVSWYQQALGQGPQFIFQYYEEEERQRGNFPDRFSGHQFPNYSSELNVNALLLGDSALYLCASSRVTSGRKETQYFGPGTRLLVL.

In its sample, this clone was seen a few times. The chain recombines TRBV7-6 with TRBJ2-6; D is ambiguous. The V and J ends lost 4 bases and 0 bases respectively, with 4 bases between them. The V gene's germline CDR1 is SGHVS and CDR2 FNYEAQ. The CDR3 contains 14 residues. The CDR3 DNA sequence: TGTGCCAGCAGCTCTTCCTCTGGGGCCAACGTCCTGACTTTC. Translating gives CASSSSSGANVLTF.

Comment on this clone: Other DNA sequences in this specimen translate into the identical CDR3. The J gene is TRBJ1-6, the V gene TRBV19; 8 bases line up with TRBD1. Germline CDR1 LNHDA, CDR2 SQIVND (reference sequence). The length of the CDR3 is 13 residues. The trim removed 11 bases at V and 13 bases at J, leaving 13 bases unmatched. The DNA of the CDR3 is TGTGCCTCAGCGGACAGGGATTTTTCCCCCCTCCACTTT. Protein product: CASADRDFSPLHF.